This TCR beta chain appears in the sequencing data of a study of blood T cell repertoires in COVID-19. This CDR3 has 14 amino acids. Germline V gene data show CDR1 as SGHAT and CDR2 as FQNNGV. Trimming left V 2 bases short and J 6 bases short, with 11 bases between. TCRdb's copy holds only in-frame clones and misses some; the assay was immunoSEQ multiplex PCR. The profile shows more than 65,000 clones, approximately 80% of them singletons. This clone was seen once. The receptor's source is a woman aged 70-85 years with acute or convalescent COVID-19. The V gene is TRBV11-2, the J gene TRBJ2-1, with unresolved D. Material for sequencing was peripheral blood. CDR3 DNA sequence: TGTGCCAGCAGCTTATTAGCTATGGGCAATGAGCAGTTCTTC. It is translated as CASSLLAMGNEQFF.